This TCR beta chain emerged from a study of patients and donors after allogeneic stem cell transplantation. The CDR3 is 17 amino acids. V was shortened by 0 bases and J by 5 bases, with 20 bases between the two germline ends. Germline V CDR1 and CDR2: SGHRS, YFSETQ. This clonotype was seen at least ten times. TCRdb re-analysed the RT-PCR reads in MiXCR, keeping a single row per CDR3 protein. The sample lists roughly 250,000 distinct CDR3 sequences; 12% to 15% were seen once. Sequencing used blood, either unsorted or a sorted T cell fraction (not recorded which). The TCR comes from a human donor who was either an allogeneic HSCT recipient or a stem cell or donor lymphocyte infusion donor (not recorded which). It is not recorded whose cells these are; they may come from a transplant donor. The V gene is TRBV5-1, the J gene TRBJ1-2; weak D call: TRBD1 (6 bases). This CDR3 is CASSLAVSGRGQYGYTF. DNA of the CDR3: TGCGCCAGCAGCTTGGCCGTGTCTGGCAGGGGTCAATATGGCTACACCTTC.